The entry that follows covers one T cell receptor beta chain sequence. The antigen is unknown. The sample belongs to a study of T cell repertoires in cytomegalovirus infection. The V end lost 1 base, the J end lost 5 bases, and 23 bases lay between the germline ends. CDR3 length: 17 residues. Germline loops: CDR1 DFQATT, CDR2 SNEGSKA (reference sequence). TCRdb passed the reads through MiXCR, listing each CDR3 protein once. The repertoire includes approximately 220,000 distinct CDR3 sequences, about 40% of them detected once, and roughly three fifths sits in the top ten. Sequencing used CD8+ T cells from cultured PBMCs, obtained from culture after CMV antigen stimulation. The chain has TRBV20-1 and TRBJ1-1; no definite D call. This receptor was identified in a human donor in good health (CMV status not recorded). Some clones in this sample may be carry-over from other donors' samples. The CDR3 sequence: CSARVSGLRAVGTEAFF. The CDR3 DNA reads TGCAGTGCTAGAGTTTCAGGCCTTAGGGCGGTTGGTACTGAAGCTTTCTTT.